What follows are 14 T cell receptor beta chains derived from one specimen sequenced in a study of identical twins. One entry per CDR3 protein results from TCRdb running MiXCR on the 5' RACE reads. The sample records 400,000 to 550,000 distinct CDR3 sequences, 22% being singletons. The data were also submitted as part of a second study, on T cells expressing NK-cell markers.

The sample comprised CD4+ T cells sorted from blood. These receptors were obtained from a woman aged 18-29 years in good health.

This clonotype showed up many times. The junction shows a germline mismatch at one end, possibly a read error. The genes are TRBV20-1 and TRBJ1-2; 7 bases line up with TRBD1. The CDR3 has 12 residues. CDR1 and CDR2 from the germline V gene are DFQATT and SNEGSKA (reference sequence). CDR3: CSARDRAYGYTF. For the CDR3, the DNA is TGCAGTGCCAGAGACAGGGCCTATGGCTACACCTTC.

The genes are TRBV5-1 and TRBJ2-1, with 7 bases matching TRBD2. Trimming at V came to 0 bases and at J to 8 bases, leaving 8 bases not matched to a gene. This CDR3 is built from 15 residues. Germline lookup yields CDR1 SGHRS and CDR2 YFSETQ. Here the CDR3 reads CASSLGGREKDEQFF. For the CDR3, the DNA is TGCGCCAGCAGCTTGGGTGGGCGGGAGAAGGATGAGCAGTTCTTC.

This rearrangement joins TRBV7-2 to TRBJ2-7; TRBD2 matches at 8 bases. Trimming removed 1 base from V and 0 bases from J; junction bases left unmatched: 2. CDR3 length: 15 amino acids. The germline V gene encodes CDR1 SGHTA and CDR2 FQGNSA. CDR3 amino acids: CASSLVGTSSYEQYF. The DNA of the CDR3 is TGTGCCAGCAGCTTAGTTGGGACTAGCTCCTACGAGCAGTACTTC.

This clonotype was detected only a few times. The gene calls are TRBV7-2 and TRBJ2-7; 8 bases line up with TRBD2. The CDR3 sequence is 16 residues long. The germline V gene has CDR1 SGHTA and CDR2 FQGNSA. V trimming: 4 bases; J trimming: 2 bases; junction bases outside the gene matches: 10. CDR3 amino acids: CASSSRTSRVPYEQYF. The CDR3 bases are TGTGCCAGCAGCTCCAGGACTAGCCGTGTCCCCTACGAGCAGTACTTC.

V usage is TRBV10-3 and J usage is TRBJ1-4, with 9 bases matching TRBD1. Germline CDR1 and CDR2: ENHRY and SYGVKD. The CDR3 loop spans 14 amino acids. The junction had 6 bases not matched to a gene; V was cut back by 6 bases and J by 7 bases. The CDR3 DNA sequence: TGTGCCATCAGCCCGGGACAGGGAGGTGAAAAACTGTTTTTT. It encodes CAISPGQGGEKLFF.

V is TRBV28 and J is TRBJ1-2; a possible D gene is TRBD1 (6 bases). The CDR3 is made up of 16 amino acids. Germline CDR1 and CDR2: MDHEN and SYDVKM. V was cut by 5 bases and J by 0 bases, with 16 bases left in between. The CDR3: CASSTLRGRANYGYTF. The CDR3 DNA sequence: TGTGCCAGCAGTACGTTGAGGGGGAGGGCTAACTATGGCTACACCTTC.

The CDR3 protein is CASSLDRVGDIQYF. CDR3 nucleotides: TGCGCCAGCAGCTTAGACAGGGTCGGAGACATTCAGTACTTC. V and J are TRBV5-1 and TRBJ2-4; 7 bases are shared with TRBD1. After removal of 2 bases from V and 8 bases from J, the junction contained 7 bases not matched to a gene. The CDR3 sequence is 14 residues long. Per germline, CDR1 SGHRS and CDR2 YFSETQ.

This clonotype was detected only a few times. This chain connects TRBV6-2 or TRBV6-3 to TRBJ2-1, with 11 bases aligning to TRBD2. V gave up 2 bases and J gave up 2 bases; unmatched junction bases: 14. Germline CDR1 and CDR2: MNHEY and SVGEGT. CDR3 length equals 20 residues. CDR3 DNA sequence: TGTGCCAGCAGTTACCCGAGGGCTAGCGGGAGGTCCTTACCCTACAATGAGCAGTTCTTC. Its protein is CASSYPRASGRSLPYNEQFF.

This sequence joins TRBV20-1 and TRBJ2-7; 9 bases agree with TRBD2. CDR3 size: 15 residues. V lost 4 bases to trimming and J lost 0 bases; unmatched junction nucleotides: 7. Looked up from germline, CDR1 is DFQATT and CDR2 is SNEGSKA (reference sequence). In DNA form, the CDR3 reads TGCAGTGCTACTGAGAGCGGGAGGTCCTCCTACGAGCAGTACTTC. Protein product: CSATESGRSSYEQYF.

The chain employs TRBV25-1 and TRBJ2-6; D gene unclear. Trimming removed 6 bases from V and 0 bases from J, with 6 bases in between. Germline loops: CDR1 MGHDK, CDR2 SYGVNS. The CDR3 consists of 14 residues. In DNA, the CDR3 is TGTGCCAGCAGCAGGTTCTCTGGGGCCAACGTCCTGACTTTC. This gives the protein CASSRFSGANVLTF.

This clonotype was observed a few times. The V gene is TRBV7-8, the J gene TRBJ1-1; D not certain. Germline V gene data show CDR1 as SGHVS and CDR2 as FQNEAQ. The CDR3 totals 13 residues. The germline V and J ends were trimmed by 2 bases and 6 bases, with 10 bases remaining between them. CDR3 nucleotide sequence: TGTGCCAGCAGCTTACTCCCGAGGGCTGAAGCTTTCTTT. This encodes CASSLLPRAEAFF.

V and J are TRBV5-1 and TRBJ2-6; D call uncertain. The V gene's germline CDR1 is SGHRS and CDR2 YFSETQ. The CDR3 spans 16 residues. V gave up 4 bases and J gave up 4 bases, with 15 bases separating them. CDR3 sequence reads: CASSPLSSSGANVLTF. The DNA of the CDR3 is TGCGCCAGCAGCCCACTCAGCAGTTCGGGGGCCAACGTCCTGACTTTC.

This clonotype was counted a single time. The rearrangement uses TRBV6-4 and TRBJ1-2; no definite D call. Germline CDR1 and CDR2: MRHNA and SNTAGT. V was trimmed by 4 bases and J by 5 bases, leaving 20 bases between them. The CDR3 spans 16 residues. CDR3 coding DNA: TGTGCCAGCAGTGTCTCCTTGGGAAGTGGGTTTTATGGCTACACCTTC. Translating it yields CASSVSLGSGFYGYTF.

The chain uses TRBV7-8 and TRBJ2-1; tentatively, D is TRBD2 (6 bases). The CDR3 is 16 amino acids. Per the germline V gene, CDR1 is SGHVS and CDR2 is FQNEAQ. Trimming left V 0 bases short and J 9 bases short, with 18 bases between. The CDR3 loop reads CASSLAGGGVAGEQFF. In DNA form, the CDR3 reads TGTGCCAGCAGCTTAGCGGGAGGTGGTGTCGCTGGTGAGCAGTTCTTC.